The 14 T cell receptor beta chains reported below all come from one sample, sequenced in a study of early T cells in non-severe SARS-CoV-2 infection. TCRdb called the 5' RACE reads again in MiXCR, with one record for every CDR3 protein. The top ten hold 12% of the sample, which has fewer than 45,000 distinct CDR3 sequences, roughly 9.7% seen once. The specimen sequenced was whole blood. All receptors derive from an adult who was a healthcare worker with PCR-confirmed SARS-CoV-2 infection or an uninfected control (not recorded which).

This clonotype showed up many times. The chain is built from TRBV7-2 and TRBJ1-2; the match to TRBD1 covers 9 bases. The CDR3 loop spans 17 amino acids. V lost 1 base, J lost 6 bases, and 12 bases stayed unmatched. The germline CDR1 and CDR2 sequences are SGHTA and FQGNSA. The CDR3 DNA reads TGTGCCAGCAGCTTAGACAGGGGGCGTTATCAAGAGAATGGCTACACCTTC. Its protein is CASSLDRGRYQENGYTF.

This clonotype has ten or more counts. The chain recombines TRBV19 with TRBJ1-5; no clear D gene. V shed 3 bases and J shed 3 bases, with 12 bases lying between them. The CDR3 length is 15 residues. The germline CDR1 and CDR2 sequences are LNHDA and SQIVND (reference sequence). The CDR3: CASSIRGGINQPQHF. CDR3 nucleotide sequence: TGTGCCAGTAGTATTCGCGGCGGCATCAATCAGCCCCAGCATTTT.

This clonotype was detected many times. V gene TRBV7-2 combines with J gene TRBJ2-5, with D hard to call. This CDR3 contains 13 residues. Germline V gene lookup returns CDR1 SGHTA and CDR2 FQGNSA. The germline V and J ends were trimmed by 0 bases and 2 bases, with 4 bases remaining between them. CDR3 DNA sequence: TGTGCCAGCAGCTTAGCTTTACAAGAGACCCAGTACTTC. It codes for CASSLALQETQYF.

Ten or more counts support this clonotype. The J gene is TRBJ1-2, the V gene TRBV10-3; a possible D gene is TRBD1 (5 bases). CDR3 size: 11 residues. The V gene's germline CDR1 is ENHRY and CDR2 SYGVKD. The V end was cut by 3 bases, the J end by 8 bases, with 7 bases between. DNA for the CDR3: TGTGCCATCAGTGAAAGGGGCGGCTACACCTTC. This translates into CAISERGGYTF.

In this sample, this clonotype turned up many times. The CDR3 here is CASSPPGTGNTEAFF. CDR3 coding DNA: TGTGCCAGCTCACCCCCCGGGACAGGGAACACTGAAGCTTTCTTT. This sequence joins TRBV18 and TRBJ1-1; 8 bases map to TRBD1. V was clipped by 3 bases and J by 1 base; unmatched bases: 4. Germline loops: CDR1 KGHSH, CDR2 LQKENI. The CDR3 is 15 residues long.

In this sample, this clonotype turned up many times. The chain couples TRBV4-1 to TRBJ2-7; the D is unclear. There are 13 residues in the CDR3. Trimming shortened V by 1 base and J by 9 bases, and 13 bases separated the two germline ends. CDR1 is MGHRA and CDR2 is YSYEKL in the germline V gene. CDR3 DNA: TGCGCCAGCAGCCAAGTTTTGACCTTCTCGCAGTACTTC. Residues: CASSQVLTFSQYF.

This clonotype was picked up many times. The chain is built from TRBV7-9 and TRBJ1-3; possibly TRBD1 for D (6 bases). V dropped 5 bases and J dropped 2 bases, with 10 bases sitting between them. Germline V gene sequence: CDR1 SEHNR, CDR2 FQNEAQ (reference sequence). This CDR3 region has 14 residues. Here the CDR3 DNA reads TGTGCCAGCAGCCCCCGGACAGCTGGAAACACCATATATTTT. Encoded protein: CASSPRTAGNTIYF. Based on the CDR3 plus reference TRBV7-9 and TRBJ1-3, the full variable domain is DTGVSQNPRHKITKRGQNVTFRCDPISEHNRLYWYRQTLGQGPEFLTYFQNEAQLEKSRLLSDRFSAERPKGSFSTLEIQRTEQGDSAMYLCASSPRTAGNTIYFGEGSWLTVV.

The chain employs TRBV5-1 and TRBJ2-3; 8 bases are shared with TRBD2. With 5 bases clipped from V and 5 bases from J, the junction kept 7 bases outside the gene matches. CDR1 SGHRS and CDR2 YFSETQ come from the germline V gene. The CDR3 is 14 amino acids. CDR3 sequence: CASRPSGGGDTQYF. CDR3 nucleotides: TGCGCCAGCAGACCCAGCGGGGGCGGAGATACGCAGTATTTT.

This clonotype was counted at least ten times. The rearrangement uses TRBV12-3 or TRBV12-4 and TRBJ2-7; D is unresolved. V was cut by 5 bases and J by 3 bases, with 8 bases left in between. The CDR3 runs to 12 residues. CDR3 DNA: TGTGCCAGCAGTCCCTGGGGCTACGAGCAGTACTTC. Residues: CASSPWGYEQYF.

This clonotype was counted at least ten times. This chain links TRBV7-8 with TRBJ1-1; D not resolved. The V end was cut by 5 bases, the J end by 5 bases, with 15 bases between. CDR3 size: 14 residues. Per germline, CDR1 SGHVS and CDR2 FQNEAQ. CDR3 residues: CASSRSHPPTEAFF. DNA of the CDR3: TGTGCCAGCAGCCGGAGCCACCCCCCTACTGAAGCTTTCTTT. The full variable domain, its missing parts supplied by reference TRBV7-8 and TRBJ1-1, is GAGVSQSPRYKVAKRGQDVALRCDPISGHVSLFWYQQALGQGPEFLTYFQNEAQLDKSGLPSDRFFAERPEGSVSTLKIQRTQQEDSAVYLCASSRSHPPTEAFFGQGTRLTVV.

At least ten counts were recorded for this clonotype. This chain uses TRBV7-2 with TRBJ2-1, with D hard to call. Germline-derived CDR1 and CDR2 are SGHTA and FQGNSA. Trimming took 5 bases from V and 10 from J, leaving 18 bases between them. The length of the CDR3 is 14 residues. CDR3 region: CASSPWNPPREQFF. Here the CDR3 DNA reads TGTGCCAGCAGCCCCTGGAACCCCCCCAGGGAGCAGTTCTTC.

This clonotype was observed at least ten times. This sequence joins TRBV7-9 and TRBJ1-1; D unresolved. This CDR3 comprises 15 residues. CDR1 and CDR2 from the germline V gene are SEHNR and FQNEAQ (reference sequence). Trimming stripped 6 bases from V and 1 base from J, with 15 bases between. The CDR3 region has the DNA TGTGCCAGCAGAGGGAGGAGGCAACCGAACACTGAAGCTTTCTTT. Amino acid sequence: CASRGRRQPNTEAFF.

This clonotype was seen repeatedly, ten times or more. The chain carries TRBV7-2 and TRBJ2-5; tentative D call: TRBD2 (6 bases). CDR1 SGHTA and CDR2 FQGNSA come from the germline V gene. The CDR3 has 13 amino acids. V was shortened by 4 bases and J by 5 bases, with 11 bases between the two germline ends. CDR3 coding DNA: TGTGCCAGCAGCTATAGCGGAGGGGAGACCCAGTACTTC. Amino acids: CASSYSGGETQYF.

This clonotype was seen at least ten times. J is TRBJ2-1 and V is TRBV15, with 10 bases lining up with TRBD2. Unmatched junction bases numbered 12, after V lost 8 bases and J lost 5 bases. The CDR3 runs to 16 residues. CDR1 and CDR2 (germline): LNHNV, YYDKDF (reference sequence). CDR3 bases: TGTGCCACCTTCGGGGTAGCGGGGGGCGGAAACAATGAGCAGTTCTTC. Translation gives CATFGVAGGGNNEQFF.